Sequencing of this T cell receptor beta chain was carried out in a study of T cell responses to AZD1222 COVID-19 vaccine (dated by TCRdb to 2020 to 2022). Background on the whole study: AZD1222 recipients given second doses at about 4 weeks or at about 12 weeks were pooled, since spike-specific TCR depth and breadth were not found to differ between the two schedules. A total of 230 to 250 trial participants underwent TCR sequencing, of whom approximately 210 received two doses of AZD1222 and roughly 25 received two doses of the MenACWY control vaccine. Enrollment into the trials was organized by age into subgroups of 18-55, 56-69 and 70-plus years, and those subgroups contained about 160, 30 and 59 TCR-sequenced participants, respectively.

Reading the label with the study, this specimen's time point is: baseline before first vaccination. Vaccinee samples were obtained from the UK trials COV001 and COV002, which included a single-blind randomized controlled phase 2/3 trial of AZD1222 (ChAdOx1 nCoV-19) in healthy adults. For TCRbeta chain sequencing, PBMC samples from trial participants were taken at day 0 and at day 28 after the second dose. The CDR3 regions of human TCRbeta chains were subjected to immunosequencing. In the authors' own workflow: Repertoire TCRs were checked for matches against a reference library of SARS-CoV-2-specific TCRs that had been generated using the MIRA antigen-specificity platform. Breadth was defined as the fraction of unique TCRs that were SARS-CoV-2-associated. Depth was defined as the fraction of total T cells that were SARS-CoV-2-associated. Using the MIRA data, each spike-specific TCR was assigned both to the spike region to which the TCR was reactive and to a CD4 or CD8 class. Log10-transformed breadth and depth values were compared by one-way ANOVA with Sidak's multiple comparisons tests. Imported from immuneACCESS, the table was reduced by TCRdb to in-frame sequences with V and J called. These copies leave out some clones; in studies compared against another copy, an unresolved V gene accounts for under half, and the cause of the remainder is not known. V, J and clone size reflect that table, while D and trimming were determined from the DNA. Recorded for this sample are tens of thousands of clones; roughly 82% of them occurred a single time. About 9.5% of the sample lies in the top ten.

For this clone: Its antigen has not been determined. No quality values exist for individual bases; no much larger clone is one base distant.

V was cut back by 1 base and J by 8 bases, leaving a gap of 14 bases between them. From a lookup of the germline V gene (reference sequence), CDR1 and CDR2 are LNHDA and SQIVND. There are 14 amino acids in the CDR3, from cysteine to phenylalanine inclusive. Only the CDR3 portion is preserved as DNA: 42 bases, with reading frame beginning at the first base. Overall results and qualifications from the work: Most participants were white British and females outnumbered males, and the authors suggested that clonal diversity may have been underestimated. CD4 TCRs associated with the vaccine covered the entire spike protein, and the dominant responses were in regions 160-218 and 743-854. Because no day 14 peak-response samples were available, the repertoires could be characterized only after the peak T cell response. Reportedly, almost half of the unique spike-specific TCRs recognized epitopes lying outside the regions that are mutated in the B.1.351 and B.1.1.7 variants. Conclusions about previously exposed vaccinees are limited, since just 5 to 7 AZD1222 recipients were seropositive for SARS-CoV-2 at baseline. After two AZD1222 doses, spike-specific TCR breadth and depth were significantly higher than at day 0 and than in MenACWY recipients. The 56-69-year group was small, and its depth increase did not reach significance, likely because of low power.

The TCR was taken from an adult in good health. The sequencing here drew on peripheral blood, taken on day 0 of AZD1222 vaccination. The chain is made from TRBV19 and TRBJ1-2, with no reliable assignment of the D segment. CDR3 region: CASSIGPASGGYTF. The nucleotides read TGTGCCAGTAGTATAGGACCGGCAAGTGGGGGCTACACCTTC.